This TCR beta chain derives from a study of blood T cell repertoires in COVID-19. Overall study: Researchers got acute and convalescent COVID-19 samples from the United States, Italy and Spain.

This table comes from immunoSEQ multiplex PCR, and its TCRdb copy is limited to in-frame clones, with some not included. The profile shows 60,000 to 85,000 clones, roughly 89% of them singletons. The sequenced sample was peripheral blood. This clonotype was obtained from a woman aged 50 to 65 with active COVID-19.

The CDR3 spells CASSTGQPQETQYF. CDR3 sequence (DNA): TGCGCCAGCAGCACCGGACAGCCTCAAGAGACCCAGTACTTC. The chain joins TRBV5-1 to TRBJ2-5; possibly TRBD1 for D (6 bases). CDR1 SGHRS and CDR2 YFSETQ come from the germline V gene. The CDR3 has 14 amino acids. V gave up 4 bases and J gave up 2 bases, with 12 bases separating them.